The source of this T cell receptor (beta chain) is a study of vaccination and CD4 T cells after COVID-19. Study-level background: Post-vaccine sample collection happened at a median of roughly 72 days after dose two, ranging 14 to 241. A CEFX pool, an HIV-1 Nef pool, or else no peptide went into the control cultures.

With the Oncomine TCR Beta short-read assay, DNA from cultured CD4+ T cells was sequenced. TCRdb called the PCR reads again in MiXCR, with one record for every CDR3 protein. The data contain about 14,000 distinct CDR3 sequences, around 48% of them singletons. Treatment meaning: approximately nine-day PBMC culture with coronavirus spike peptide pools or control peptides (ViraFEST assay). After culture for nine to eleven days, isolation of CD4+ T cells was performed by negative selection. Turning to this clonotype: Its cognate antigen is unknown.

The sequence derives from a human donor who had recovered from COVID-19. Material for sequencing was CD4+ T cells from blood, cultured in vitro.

The CDR3 DNA reads as TGCAGTGCTACCGGGGACAGCCAGCTTACGCAGTATTTT. Translated, it gives CSATGDSQLTQYF. The chain is built from TRBV20-1 and TRBJ2-3; 7 positions match TRBD1. The CDR3 spans 13 residues. Germline loops: CDR1 DFQATT, CDR2 SNEGSKA (reference sequence). The V segment lost 4 bases and the J segment 8 bases; nucleotides outside the gene matches: 9.